One T cell receptor (beta chain) is described in this entry. This entry is derived from a study of blood T cell repertoires in COVID-19. Study-level information: Sample material is recorded as cDNA or gDNA derived from T cells, B-cell-depleted T cells, or PBMCs.

CDR3 size: 15 residues. Germline assignment: CDR1 LNHDA and CDR2 SQIVND (reference sequence). Using immunoSEQ multiplex PCR, the repertoire was profiled, and TCRdb retains in-frame clones only, with some absent. The table has around 180,000 clones, roughly 77% seen once. Cohorts were determined from participant-reported clinical history. The chain combines TRBV19 with TRBJ1-4; 12 bases fit TRBD1. This sequence originates from a woman aged 45-59 years with acute COVID-19. The sequenced material came from PBMCs or T cells enriched from blood (not recorded which). In DNA form, the CDR3 reads TGTGCGACGGGACAGGGGGCCAACGGGAATGAAAAACTGTTTTTT. Its translation: CATGQGANGNEKLFF.